These 19 T cell receptor beta chains were sequenced from one sample in a study of CD8 T cells in ankylosing spondylitis. TCRdb passed the 5' RACE reads through MiXCR, listing each CDR3 protein once. The data contain more than 250,000 distinct CDR3 sequences, around 10% of them singletons. The specimen was blood, either unsorted or a sorted T cell fraction (not recorded which). Source of these receptors: a female donor with ankylosing spondylitis or in good health (not recorded which).

In this sample, this clonotype turned up many times. The chain combines TRBV6-5 with TRBJ2-3; 8 nucleotides align to TRBD2. The CDR3 is 16 residues long. Germline V gene data show CDR1 as MNHEY and CDR2 as SVGAGI. The V and J ends lost 4 bases and 0 bases, in that order; junction bases with no gene match: 6. CDR3 nucleotides: TGTGCCAGCAGTTCCCGAGCGGGGGTGAGCACAGATACGCAGTATTTT. Translated: CASSSRAGVSTDTQYF.

This clonotype came up many times. This chain joins TRBV5-6 and TRBJ2-1; D possibly corresponds to TRBD2 (6 bases). This CDR3 contains 14 residues. The ends were cut back, 0 bases at V and 6 bases at J, with 10 bases in the middle. Germline V gene sequence: CDR1 SGHDT, CDR2 YYEEEE. CDR3 sequence: CASSLETRLNEQFF. The CDR3 region has the DNA TGTGCCAGCAGCTTGGAGACTAGACTCAATGAGCAGTTCTTC.

This clonotype was found many times. The V and J genes are TRBV10-3 and TRBJ2-7; TRBD1 or TRBD2 may be the D gene (5 bases each). Trimming removed 6 bases from V and 7 bases from J, with 16 bases in between. Germline lookup yields CDR1 ENHRY and CDR2 SYGVKD. The CDR3 covers 13 residues. The CDR3: CAIRGTALGEQYF. CDR3 nucleotides: TGTGCCATCAGGGGGACGGCTTTGGGGGAGCAGTACTTC.

This clonotype was seen repeatedly, ten times or more. The J gene is TRBJ1-4, the V gene TRBV28, with D tentatively TRBD1 (5 bases). The CDR3 is 13 residues long. Germline V gene sequence: CDR1 MDHEN, CDR2 SYDVKM. Trimming pared 6 bases from V and 8 bases from J, leaving 13 bases between. The chain's CDR3 is CASRPPGGEKLFF. Written as DNA, the CDR3 is TGTGCCAGCAGGCCCCCCGGGGGGGAAAAACTGTTTTTT.

There are many counts of this clonotype. V and J are TRBV6-6 and TRBJ1-1; D is undetermined. Per germline, CDR1 MNHNY and CDR2 SVGAGI (reference sequence). The V gene lost 5 bases and the J gene lost 10 bases, with 17 bases spanning the gap. The CDR3 contains 13 residues. CDR3 region: CASSPSPDLGAFF. As DNA, the CDR3 is TGTGCCAGCAGTCCCTCACCGGACCTTGGAGCTTTCTTT.

This clonotype appeared a few times. The chain is built from TRBV28 and TRBJ1-4; D gene ambiguous. CDR3 length: 15 residues. Germline loops: CDR1 MDHEN, CDR2 SYDVKM. V lost 7 bases to trimming and J lost 2 bases, with 14 bases between them. DNA for the CDR3: TGTGCCAGCACAGATTTGGCCAGCACTAATGAAAAACTGTTTTTT. Amino acids: CASTDLASTNEKLFF.

This clonotype was counted at least ten times. The CDR3 region is CASSQGVEGEQFF. In DNA, the CDR3 is TGCGCCAGCAGCCAAGGGGTCGAGGGTGAGCAGTTCTTC. The chain joins TRBV4-1 to TRBJ2-1, with D possibly being TRBD2 (5 bases). The CDR3 runs to 13 residues. The ends were cut back, 1 base at V and 9 bases at J, with 10 bases in the middle. Germline values: CDR1 MGHRA, CDR2 YSYEKL.

This clonotype showed up many times. The gene calls are TRBV20-1 and TRBJ2-1; 9 bases fit TRBD2. Per the germline V gene, CDR1 is DFQATT and CDR2 is SNEGSKA (reference sequence). With V trimmed by 7 bases and J by 2 bases, 9 bases remained unmatched. The CDR3 runs 15 residues. CDR3 amino acids: CSVRGRTSAYNEQFF. The CDR3 DNA reads as TGCAGTGTCCGAGGCCGGACTAGCGCCTACAATGAGCAGTTCTTC.

This clonotype was observed many times. J is TRBJ2-1 and V is TRBV6-5, with no clear D. The CDR3 extends over 11 amino acids. Germline V CDR1 and CDR2: MNHEY, SVGAGI. V lost 8 bases, J lost 6 bases, and 8 bases lay in between. CDR3 bases: TGTGCCAGCGGTCGGTTCAATGAGCAGTTCTTC. Protein sequence: CASGRFNEQFF.

The chain joins TRBV19 to TRBJ1-4; D is uncertain. This CDR3 region has 14 residues. Germline loops: CDR1 LNHDA, CDR2 SQIVND (reference sequence). Between the trimmed V and J ends, which lost 5 bases and 3 bases, there was a span of 10 bases. Written as DNA, the CDR3 is TGTGCCAGTAGTCGGTGGTCCTCTAATGAAAAACTGTTTTTT. This translates into CASSRWSSNEKLFF.

Only a few counts were recorded for this clonotype. The chain joins TRBV20-1 to TRBJ2-7; the D gene is possibly TRBD1 (6 bases). The CDR3 totals 15 residues. Germline CDR1 reads DFQATT; CDR2 reads SNEGSKA (reference sequence). Trimming pared 0 bases from V and 2 bases from J, leaving 14 bases between. CDR3 DNA sequence: TGCAGTGCTAGAGATCCGGGACATCAGCCCTACGAGCAGTACTTC. It translates to CSARDPGHQPYEQYF.

At least ten counts were recorded for this clonotype. This chain links TRBV6-5 with TRBJ1-6, with 8 bases identical to TRBD1. V was pared by 1 base and J by 8 bases, with 4 bases of the junction left unmatched. CDR1 and CDR2 from the germline V gene are MNHEY and SVGAGI. There are 15 residues in the CDR3. CDR3 amino acids: CASSYFGQGDSPLHF. CDR3 coding DNA: TGTGCCAGCAGTTACTTTGGACAGGGAGATTCACCCCTCCACTTT.

This clonotype was recorded a few times. V and J are TRBV28 and TRBJ2-7, with TRBD2 matching 7 bases. The V gene's germline CDR1 is MDHEN and CDR2 SYDVKM. CDR3 length: 16 residues. With V trimmed by 2 bases and J by 1 base, 8 bases remained unmatched. CDR3 in DNA: TGTGCCAGCAGTTTAATCGGGGCGGGAGATTCCTACGAGCAGTACTTC. Translating it yields CASSLIGAGDSYEQYF.

This clonotype was detected ten times or more. The chain recombines TRBV10-3 with TRBJ1-2; no reliable D call. The germline CDR1 and CDR2 sequences are ENHRY and SYGVKD. The CDR3 runs to 14 residues. V lost 3 bases and J lost 6, with 14 bases in between. The CDR3 DNA is TGTGCCATCAGTGAAAGGAAACTTGGGAATGGCTACACCTTC. Encoded protein: CAISERKLGNGYTF.

This sequence joins TRBV3-1 and TRBJ1-2; possible D gene TRBD1, 5 bases. CDR3 length: 16 amino acids. The germline gives CDR1 LGHDT, CDR2 YNNKEL (reference sequence). Trimming left V 1 base short and J 9 bases short, with 21 bases between. CDR3 in amino acids: CASSQVGPGRTFSYTF. CDR3 nucleotides: TGTGCCAGCAGCCAAGTTGGCCCGGGACGGACTTTCAGCTACACCTTC.

This clonotype has just a few counts. The V gene is TRBV18, the J gene TRBJ2-3; no reliable D call. Per the germline V gene, CDR1 is KGHSH and CDR2 is LQKENI. The CDR3 contains 14 residues. Trimming took off 1 base at V and 1 base at J, with 6 bases between the two ends. The CDR3 sequence: CASSPLQGTDTQYF. The CDR3 DNA follows: TGTGCCAGCTCACCACTCCAGGGCACAGATACGCAGTATTTT.

Of note for this clonotype: One junction end disagrees with the germline gene, perhaps due to a read error. This sequence joins TRBV20-1 and TRBJ1-1; 9 bases map to TRBD1. Germline CDR1 is DFQATT and CDR2 is SNEGSKA (reference sequence). The CDR3 covers 17 residues. The DNA for the CDR3 is TGCTGTGCTAGGGTGCGAGACAGGGGGGGTCCGAACACTGAAGCTTTCTTT. This translates into CCARVRDRGGPNTEAFF.

This clonotype was picked up many times. This chain uses TRBV25-1 with TRBJ2-4; perhaps TRBD1 as D (5 bases). V lost 4 bases and J 11 bases, leaving 9 bases between the germline ends. CDR1 MGHDK and CDR2 SYGVNS come from the germline V gene. This CDR3 region has 11 residues. CDR3 loop: CASSADIFQYF. The CDR3 DNA follows: TGTGCCAGCAGTGCGGACATATTTCAGTACTTC.

This chain joins TRBV6-5 and TRBJ2-2; the D is unclear. The CDR3 loop spans 15 amino acids. V shed 2 bases and J shed 2 bases, with 9 bases lying between them. Per the germline V gene, CDR1 is MNHEY and CDR2 is SVGAGI. The DNA of the CDR3 is TGTGCCAGCAGTTACGAGCGCACCAACACCGGGGAGCTGTTTTTT. Protein sequence: CASSYERTNTGELFF.